Sequencing of this TCR beta chain was carried out in a study of response to subunit inactivated influenza vaccine. Study-wide findings and caveats: The authors proposed limited new T cell recruitment per seasonal influenza vaccination.

This clonotype was detected only a few times. Its target is unknown. Trimming cost V 3 bases and J 4 bases, with 12 bases left between them. This CDR3 contains 14 residues. Using its own MiXCR run on the RT-PCR reads, TCRdb lists one record per CDR3 protein. The repertoire holds under 950,000 distinct CDR3 sequences, about 20% seen once, with roughly 10% in the top ten. This clonotype was sampled from a man in his fifties or sixties who received an inactivated influenza vaccine. Sequences were derived from PBMCs from blood, sampled roughly 5 days after vaccination. V gene TRBV12-3 or TRBV12-4 combines with J gene TRBJ1-1, with unresolved D. As DNA, the CDR3 is TGTGCCAGCAGTTTTTCGGGAATGAGCACTGAAGCTTTCTTT. It yields the protein CASSFSGMSTEAFF.